The 15 T cell receptor beta chains presented below share a single source sample, sequenced in a study of post-analysis software for immune sequencing data. Overall study findings and caveats: Roughly 5 TRBV segments, TRBV5-6, TRBV5-1 and TRBV20-1 among them, were found more frequent in patients than controls.

Built from TCR beta cDNA, the libraries had unique molecular identifiers in them. Each CDR3 protein gets one entry after TCRdb re-called the PCR reads with MiXCR. Counted here are hundreds of thousands of distinct CDR3 sequences, roughly half occurring once; the ten biggest clones make up under 6%. No antigen has been identified for these receptors. The sequenced material came from blood. These receptor sequences come from a girl between 5 and 17 years old with multiple sclerosis.

This clonotype turned up a few times. The chain combines TRBV5-5 with TRBJ2-7, with 9 positions matching TRBD1. Germline V gene lookup returns CDR1 SGHKS and CDR2 YYEKEE (reference sequence). This CDR3 is 15 amino acids long. The V and J ends lost 6 bases and 6 bases, in that order; junction bases with no gene match: 13. The CDR3: CASNPQGASIIEQYF. CDR3 nucleotide sequence: TGTGCCAGCAACCCACAGGGGGCGTCGATAATCGAGCAGTACTTC.

In this sample, this clonotype turned up a few times. At one of its ends the junction is not consistent with the germline gene, which may arise from a read error. The chain recombines TRBV5-1 with TRBJ1-2; D unclear. CDR3 size: 14 residues. Germline-derived CDR1 and CDR2 are SGHRS and YFSETQ. The CDR3 DNA is TGTGCCAGCAGTTTAGGGCAGGCCAACTATGGCTACACCTTC. Translation: CASSLGQANYGYTF. The variable domain in full, with the rest retrieved from reference TRBV5-1 and TRBJ1-2, is KAGVTQTPRYLIKTRGQQVTLSCSPISGHRSVSWYQQTPGQGLQFLFEYFSETQRNKGNFPGRFSGRQFSNSRSEMNVSTLELGDSALYLCASSLGQANYGYTFGSGTRLTVV.

This clonotype occurred once. This chain connects TRBV12-3 or TRBV12-4 to TRBJ1-5, with 8 positions matching TRBD1. V gave up 8 bases and J gave up 1 base; unmatched junction bases: 10. The CDR3 is made up of 16 amino acids. As DNA, the CDR3 is TGTGCCAGCCCTGTATCGGGGACAGGAAGCAATCAGCCCCAGCATTTT. This codes for CASPVSGTGSNQPQHF.

The gene calls are TRBV2 and TRBJ2-5; tentatively, D is TRBD2 (6 bases). The CDR3 is 13 amino acids. Germline lookup yields CDR1 SNHLY and CDR2 FYNNEI. Trimming removed 6 bases from V and 5 bases from J, with 13 bases in between. The CDR3 DNA reads as TGTGCCAGCAGAACCGGGACTCTGGAGACCCAGTACTTC. This sequence encodes CASRTGTLETQYF.

The chain recombines TRBV20-1 with TRBJ2-7; D may match TRBD1 or TRBD2 (5 bases each). The CDR3 totals 14 residues. The germline V gene has CDR1 DFQATT and CDR2 SNEGSKA (reference sequence). Trimming stripped 5 bases from V and 0 bases from J, with 14 bases between. The CDR3 protein is CSAPGTGNSYEQYF. CDR3 nucleotide sequence: TGCAGTGCTCCCGGGACGGGGAACTCCTACGAGCAGTACTTC.

The chain carries TRBV5-6 and TRBJ2-7; D might be TRBD2 (5 bases). V dropped 6 bases and J dropped 3 bases, with 13 bases sitting between them. CDR3 length: 13 amino acids. The germline V gene has CDR1 SGHDT and CDR2 YYEEEE. The CDR3 loop is CASNFRGDYEQYF. CDR3 nucleotides: TGTGCCAGCAATTTCCGGGGAGACTACGAGCAGTACTTC.

J is TRBJ2-3 and V is TRBV20-1; 8 bases map to TRBD2. The V segment lost 1 base and the J segment 2 bases; nucleotides outside the gene matches: 17. Germline CDR1 DFQATT, CDR2 SNEGSKA (reference sequence). The CDR3 spans 19 residues. The CDR3 DNA reads as TGCAGTGCTAGAGGACCATCACGGGAGGGATGGGGTTACACAGATACGCAGTATTTT. Amino acids: CSARGPSREGWGYTDTQYF.

The sample holds a few counts of this clonotype. This rearrangement joins TRBV3-1 to TRBJ2-6; tentatively, D is TRBD1 (5 bases). CDR1 and CDR2 from the germline V gene are LGHDT and YNNKEL (reference sequence). CDR3 size: 16 residues. Trimming removed 5 bases from V and 4 bases from J, with 15 bases in between. CDR3 DNA sequence: TGTGCCAGCAGCAAAAGGGGCCCGACAGGGGCCAACGTCCTGACTTTC. Translated: CASSKRGPTGANVLTF. Supplemented by reference TRBV3-1 and TRBJ2-6, the full variable domain reads DTAVSQTPKYLVTQMGNDKSIKCEQNLGHDTMYWYKQDSKKFLKIMFSYNNKELIINETVPNRFSPKSPDKAHLNLHINSLELGDSAVYFCASSKRGPTGANVLTFGAGSRLTVL.

The rearrangement uses TRBV10-2 and TRBJ1-2; D gene unclear. Trimming took off 3 bases at V and 4 bases at J, with 12 bases between the two ends. The CDR3 contains 14 residues. The germline CDR1 and CDR2 sequences are WSHSY and SAAADI. The CDR3 spells CASSEGPYSYGYTF. CDR3 nucleotides: TGCGCCAGCAGTGAAGGGCCCTATTCCTATGGCTACACCTTC.

This clonotype was counted a few times. This rearrangement joins TRBV29-1 to TRBJ2-7; D is ambiguous. CDR3 length equals 11 residues. Germline assignment: CDR1 SQVTM and CDR2 ANQGSEA. V lost 4 bases and J 5 bases, leaving 9 bases between the germline ends. The CDR3 reads CSVASYDEQYF. The CDR3 coding sequence is TGCAGCGTTGCCTCATACGACGAGCAGTACTTC.

This clonotype was counted only a few times. This chain connects TRBV7-8 to TRBJ2-7; 8 nucleotides agree with TRBD2. After removal of 2 bases from V and 5 bases from J, the junction contained 11 bases not matched to a gene. Germline-derived CDR1 and CDR2 are SGHVS and FQNEAQ. This CDR3 is built from 16 residues. The CDR3 is CASSLPQGLASDEQYF. DNA of the CDR3: TGTGCCAGCAGCTTACCCCAAGGACTAGCTAGCGACGAGCAGTACTTC.

This clonotype was detected only once. The J gene is TRBJ2-3, the V gene TRBV20-1, with 10 positions matching TRBD2. The CDR3 extends over 15 amino acids. Trimming removed 3 bases from V and 2 bases from J; junction bases left unmatched: 5. The V gene's germline CDR1 is DFQATT and CDR2 SNEGSKA (reference sequence). CDR3 in amino acids: CSASILAGITDTQYF. The CDR3 region has the DNA TGCAGTGCTAGTATACTAGCGGGGATCACAGATACGCAGTATTTT.

The chain is built from TRBV7-9 and TRBJ2-7; 8 bases are a match to TRBD1. Germline CDR1 reads SEHNR; CDR2 reads FQNEAQ (reference sequence). The ends lost 5 bases at V and 2 bases at J; junction bases unmatched: 5. The CDR3 has 14 residues. The CDR3 protein is CASSAQTGAYEQYF. DNA of the CDR3: TGTGCCAGCAGCGCCCAGACAGGGGCCTACGAGCAGTACTTC.

The CDR3 is CASSFSIQPDSTYEQYF. In DNA, the CDR3 is TGCGCCAGCAGCTTCTCCATACAACCCGACAGTACCTACGAGCAGTACTTC. The chain has TRBV5-1 and TRBJ2-7, with D possibly being TRBD1 (5 bases). This CDR3 spans 17 amino acids. Per the germline V gene, CDR1 is SGHRS and CDR2 is YFSETQ. V shed 2 bases and J shed 2 bases, with 20 bases lying between them.

V usage is TRBV29-1 and J usage is TRBJ1-1; possibly TRBD1 for D (5 bases). This CDR3 is built from 15 residues. The ends were cut back, 1 base at V and 1 base at J, with 13 bases in the middle. Per germline, CDR1 SQVTM and CDR2 ANQGSEA. In DNA, the CDR3 is TGCAGCGTTGAAGCAAGGGGACGGAAGAACACTGAAGCTTTCTTT. It codes for CSVEARGRKNTEAFF. Variable domain in full (rest from reference TRBV29-1 and TRBJ1-1): SAVISQKPSRDICQRGTSLTIQCQVDSQVTMMFWYRQQPGQSLTLIATANQGSEATYESGFVIDKFPISRPNLTFSTLTVSNMSPEDSSIYLCSVEARGRKNTEAFFGQGTRLTVV.